Listed here are 17 T cell receptor beta chains from one sample, sequenced in a study of T cells in Graves' hyperthyroidism and ophthalmopathy. Amplification yielded TCR beta CDR3 regions, with RNA transcripts as the source. RT-PCR in the first round (using the HTBI primer set) targeted the TCR CDR3. Using its own MiXCR run on the multiplex PCR reads, TCRdb lists one record per CDR3 protein. In the table there are about 560,000 distinct CDR3 sequences, about 15% of which are singletons. Sequencing used blood. These receptors all come from a middle-aged woman with Graves' hyperthyroidism.

This clonotype was observed many times. V is TRBV28 and J is TRBJ2-3, with 12 nucleotides matching TRBD2. Germline V gene sequence: CDR1 MDHEN, CDR2 SYDVKM. The CDR3 length is 17 residues. The V and J ends lost 3 bases and 1 base, in that order; junction bases with no gene match: 5. The CDR3 is CASSFQRLAGGTDTQYF. CDR3 bases: TGTGCCAGCAGTTTCCAAAGACTAGCGGGAGGCACAGATACGCAGTATTTT. Drawing the rest from reference TRBV28 and TRBJ2-3, the complete variable domain is DVKVTQSSRYLVKRTGEKVFLECVQDMDHENMFWYRQDPGLGLRLIYFSYDVKMKEKGDIPEGYSVSREKKERFSLILESASTNQTSMYLCASSFQRLAGGTDTQYFGPGTRLTVL.

This clonotype turned up a few times. V usage is TRBV10-2 and J usage is TRBJ2-1; D gene uncertain. Germline CDR1 reads WSHSY; CDR2 reads SAAADI. This CDR3 has 12 amino acids. V lost 10 bases and J 7 bases, leaving 14 bases between the germline ends. CDR3: CATGLIGNEQFF. The CDR3 DNA sequence: TGCGCCACCGGATTGATCGGGAATGAGCAGTTCTTC.

The chain combines TRBV29-1 with TRBJ2-2; 10 positions match TRBD1. Germline trimming cut 7 bases from V and 5 bases from J; bases unmatched to any gene: 7. The CDR3 spans 14 residues. CDR1 and CDR2 from the germline V gene are SQVTM and ANQGSEA. The CDR3 loop reads CSADRGQDTGELFF. The CDR3 coding sequence is TGCAGCGCCGACAGGGGGCAGGATACCGGGGAGCTGTTTTTT.

There are many counts of this clonotype. V is TRBV2 and J is TRBJ2-6; D is possibly TRBD2 (5 bases). The germline V and J ends were trimmed by 3 bases and 0 bases, with 9 bases remaining between them. Germline-derived CDR1 and CDR2 are SNHLY and FYNNEI. This CDR3 comprises 16 residues. CDR3 coding DNA: TGTGCCAGCAGTGAGAGACGGGGCTCTGGGGCCAACGTCCTGACTTTC. This translates into CASSERRGSGANVLTF.

This clonotype was seen many times. This chain links TRBV20-1 with TRBJ2-3; 15 nucleotides line up with TRBD2. Germline values: CDR1 DFQATT, CDR2 SNEGSKA (reference sequence). This CDR3 comprises 15 residues. The junction had 8 bases not matched to a gene; V was cut back by 6 bases and J by 7 bases. CDR3 in DNA: TGCAGTGCAGCGGGACTAGCGGGAGGAGGATATACGCAGTATTTT. Its translation: CSAAGLAGGGYTQYF.

This clonotype was found many times. The chain recombines TRBV20-1 with TRBJ2-5, with D possibly matching TRBD2 (6 bases). The length of the CDR3 is 15 residues. The germline V and J ends were trimmed by 6 bases and 1 base, with 18 bases remaining between them. The germline CDR1 and CDR2 sequences are DFQATT and SNEGSKA (reference sequence). Here the CDR3 DNA reads TGCAGTGCGGTTTCCGGGACTGTCATCCAAGAGACCCAGTACTTC. Translated: CSAVSGTVIQETQYF.

This clonotype was seen many times. The chain couples TRBV18 to TRBJ2-1; 8 bases agree with TRBD1. After removal of 0 bases from V and 9 bases from J, the junction contained 7 bases not matched to a gene. CDR1 KGHSH and CDR2 LQKENI come from the germline V gene. The CDR3 extends over 15 amino acids. The CDR3 DNA reads TGTGCCAGCTCACCACCGGGCAGGGGGCCCGGTGAGCAGTTCTTC. It translates to CASSPPGRGPGEQFF.

The rearrangement uses TRBV27 and TRBJ2-7, with D unclear. V shed 6 bases and J shed 3 bases, with 15 bases lying between them. The CDR3 has 14 residues. Germline values: CDR1 MNHEY, CDR2 SMNVEV (reference sequence). The CDR3 protein is CASSLQDPYYEQYF. The CDR3 coding sequence is TGTGCCAGCAGCCTACAAGATCCTTACTACGAGCAGTACTTC.

This clonotype has ten or more counts. The chain uses TRBV30 and TRBJ1-2; no reliable D call. Germline V gives CDR1 GTSNPN, CDR2 SVGIG (reference sequence). Trimming removed 6 bases at V and 3 bases at J, with 14 bases between. CDR3 length equals 13 residues. Written as DNA, the CDR3 is TGTGCCTGTATCTCCGAGGCAGACTATGGCTACACCTTC. Residues: CACISEADYGYTF. Using reference TRBV30 and TRBJ1-2 for the parts outside the CDR3, the full variable domain is SQTIHQWPATLVQPVGSPLSLECTVEGTSNPNLYWYRQAAGRGLQLLFYSVGIGQISSEVPQNLSASRPQDRQFILSSKKLLLSDSGFYLCACISEADYGYTFGSGTRLTVV.

This clonotype was recorded at least ten times. The chain uses TRBV27 and TRBJ2-3; 9 nucleotides agree with TRBD2. In germline, CDR1 is MNHEY, CDR2 SMNVEV (reference sequence). Trimming removed 2 bases from V and 6 bases from J; junction bases left unmatched: 18. This CDR3 is 19 amino acids long. DNA for the CDR3: TGTGCCAGCAGTTTAAAAGGAGTGGGCTCGCGGGAGGGCTCGGATACGCAGTATTTT. It is translated as CASSLKGVGSREGSDTQYF.

This clonotype was found many times. V usage is TRBV7-9 and J usage is TRBJ1-1; D perhaps matches TRBD1 (6 bases). The germline CDR1 and CDR2 sequences are SEHNR and FQNEAQ (reference sequence). V dropped 0 bases and J dropped 7 bases, with 9 bases sitting between them. This CDR3 comprises 13 residues. DNA for the CDR3: TGTGCCAGCAGCTTAGCCAGGACAGATGAAGCTTTCTTT. Residues: CASSLARTDEAFF. Looking up the rest from reference TRBV7-9 and TRBJ1-1 gives the full variable domain: DTGVSQNPRHKITKRGQNVTFRCDPISEHNRLYWYRQTLGQGPEFLTYFQNEAQLEKSRLLSDRFSAERPKGSFSTLEIQRTEQGDSAMYLCASSLARTDEAFFGQGTRLTVV.

This clonotype was picked up many times. The rearrangement joins TRBV18 to TRBJ2-3; the D gene is possibly TRBD2 (5 bases). V gave up 2 bases and J gave up 2 bases, with 20 bases separating them. Germline V CDR1 and CDR2: KGHSH, LQKENI. This CDR3 comprises 18 residues. CDR3 sequence: CASSPESEGSPYTDTQYF. CDR3 bases: TGTGCCAGCTCACCAGAGAGTGAGGGCAGTCCGTACACAGATACGCAGTATTTT.

This clonotype was counted ten times or more. The chain has TRBV3-1 and TRBJ1-5, with D hard to call. CDR1 and CDR2 (germline): LGHDT, YNNKEL (reference sequence). The CDR3 sequence is 13 residues long. With 3 bases removed from V and 0 bases from J, the gap between germline ends came to 3 bases. The CDR3 protein is CASSQGSNQPQHF. As DNA, the CDR3 is TGTGCCAGCAGCCAGGGTAGCAATCAGCCCCAGCATTTT.

This chain connects TRBV20-1 to TRBJ2-1, with TRBD2 matching 8 bases. This CDR3 has 14 amino acids. V trimming: 3 bases; J trimming: 5 bases; junction bases outside the gene matches: 6. In germline, CDR1 is DFQATT, CDR2 SNEGSKA (reference sequence). This CDR3 reads CSASGRGGHNEQFF. In DNA, the CDR3 is TGCAGTGCTAGCGGGAGGGGGGGTCACAATGAGCAGTTCTTC.

The V gene is TRBV25-1, the J gene TRBJ1-2, with TRBD1 as a possible D gene (5 bases). The ends were cut back, 3 bases at V and 10 bases at J, with 15 bases in the middle. The germline V gene encodes CDR1 MGHDK and CDR2 SYGVNS. This CDR3 has 13 amino acids. CDR3 in amino acids: CASSEAAGYDYTF. In DNA, the CDR3 is TGTGCCAGCAGTGAGGCAGCAGGGTACGACTACACCTTC.

This clonotype was counted ten times or more. This rearrangement joins TRBV6-1 to TRBJ2-7, with a tentative D call TRBD1 (5 bases). The germline V and J ends were trimmed by 7 bases and 0 bases, with 16 bases remaining between them. CDR3 length equals 15 residues. CDR1 is MNHNS, CDR2 SASEGT, per germline. CDR3 residues: CASTKRQSFSYEQYF. In nucleotides, the CDR3 is TGTGCCAGCACCAAGAGACAGTCATTCTCCTACGAGCAGTACTTC.

This clonotype was seen ten or more times. V gene TRBV5-1 combines with J gene TRBJ2-7, with a possible D match to TRBD1 (6 bases). Germline V CDR1 and CDR2: SGHRS, YFSETQ. V dropped 0 bases and J dropped 1 base, with 11 bases sitting between them. The CDR3 totals 15 residues. CDR3 protein: CASSLAGHGSYEQYF. The CDR3 DNA reads as TGCGCCAGCAGCTTGGCGGGACACGGTTCCTACGAGCAGTACTTC.